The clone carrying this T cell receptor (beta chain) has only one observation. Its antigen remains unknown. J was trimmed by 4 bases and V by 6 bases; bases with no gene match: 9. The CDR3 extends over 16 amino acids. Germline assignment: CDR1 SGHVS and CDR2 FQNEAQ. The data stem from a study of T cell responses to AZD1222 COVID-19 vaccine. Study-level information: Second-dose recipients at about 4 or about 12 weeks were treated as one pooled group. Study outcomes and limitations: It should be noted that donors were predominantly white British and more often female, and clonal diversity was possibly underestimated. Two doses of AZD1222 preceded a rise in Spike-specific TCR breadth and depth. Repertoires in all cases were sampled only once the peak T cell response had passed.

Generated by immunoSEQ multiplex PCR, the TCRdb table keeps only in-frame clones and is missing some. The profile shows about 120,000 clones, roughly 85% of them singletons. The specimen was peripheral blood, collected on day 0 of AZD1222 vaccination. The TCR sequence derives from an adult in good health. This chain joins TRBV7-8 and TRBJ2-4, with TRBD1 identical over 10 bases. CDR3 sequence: CASSSRDRGVKNIQYF. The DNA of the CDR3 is TGTGCCAGCAGTTCCCGGGACAGGGGCGTGAAAAACATTCAGTACTTC.